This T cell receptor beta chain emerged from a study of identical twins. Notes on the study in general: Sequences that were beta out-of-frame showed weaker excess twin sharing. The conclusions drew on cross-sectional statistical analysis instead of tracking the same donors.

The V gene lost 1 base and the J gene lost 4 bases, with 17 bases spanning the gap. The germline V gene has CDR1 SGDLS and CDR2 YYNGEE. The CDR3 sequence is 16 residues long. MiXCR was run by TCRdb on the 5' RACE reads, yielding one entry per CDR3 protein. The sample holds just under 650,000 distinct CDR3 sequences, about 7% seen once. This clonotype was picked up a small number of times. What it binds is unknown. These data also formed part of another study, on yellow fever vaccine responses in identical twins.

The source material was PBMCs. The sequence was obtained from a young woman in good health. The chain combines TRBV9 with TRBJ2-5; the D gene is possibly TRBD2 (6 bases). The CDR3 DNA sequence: TGTGCCAGCAGCGTATCGGGGCCTACCGGGAGAGAGACCCAGTACTTC. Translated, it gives CASSVSGPTGRETQYF.